Here is one TCR beta chain with its context. These data are taken from a study of patients and donors after allogeneic stem cell transplantation. The V and J ends lost 1 base and 3 bases, in that order; junction bases with no gene match: 12. The CDR3 has 18 residues. From the RT-PCR reads, TCRdb called clonotypes with MiXCR, one entry per CDR3 protein. The data hold some 90,000 distinct CDR3 sequences, with roughly 48% observed a single time. This sequence joins TRBV12-3 or TRBV12-4 and TRBJ2-3; 8 bases fit TRBD1. This clonotype was sampled from a human donor who was either an allogeneic HSCT recipient or a stem cell or donor lymphocyte infusion donor (not recorded which). It is not recorded whose cells these are; they may come from a transplant donor. Sample: blood, either unsorted or a sorted T cell fraction (not recorded which). The CDR3 reads CASSLGQGLHPRTDTQYF. CDR3 sequence (DNA): TGTGCCAGCAGTTTAGGACAGGGGCTACATCCCCGAACAGATACGCAGTATTTT.